Each of the 15 T cell receptor beta chains below was sequenced from the same sample in a study of vaccination and CD4 T cells after COVID-19. Regarding treatment: roughly 11-day PBMC culture with coronavirus spike peptide pools or control peptides (ViraFEST assay). At the Johns Hopkins FTIC core, DNA taken from cultured CD4+ T cells was sequenced by way of the Oncomine TCR Beta short-read assay. One entry per CDR3 protein results from TCRdb running MiXCR on the PCR reads. Among some 17,000 distinct CDR3 sequences listed, roughly 62% were seen once. These receptors lack a known antigen. Sequenced material: CD4+ T cells from blood, cultured in vitro, taken after SARS-CoV-2 vaccination. Receptors originate from a human donor who had recovered from COVID-19.

This clonotype was seen a single time. The chain links TRBV19 to TRBJ2-5, with D unresolved. The V gene's germline CDR1 is LNHDA and CDR2 SQIVND (reference sequence). V was trimmed by 8 bases and J by 1 base, leaving 11 bases between them. This CDR3 region has 13 residues. The CDR3 nucleotides read TGTGCCAGTGCAACCGGGTTCCAAGAGACCCAGTACTTC. Its protein product is CASATGFQETQYF.

This clonotype came up a few times. V is TRBV20-1 and J is TRBJ1-2; 8 bases agree with TRBD1. Germline V gives CDR1 DFQATT, CDR2 SNEGSKA (reference sequence). V lost 5 bases and J lost 3; bases outside the gene matches: 14. The CDR3 extends over 16 amino acids. Here the CDR3 DNA reads TGCAGTGCTGGACTGACAGGGGCGAGGGCGGACTATGGCTACACCTTC. This encodes CSAGLTGARADYGYTF.

J is TRBJ1-5 and V is TRBV6-1, with D possibly TRBD1 on 5 matching bases. Trimming pared 7 bases from V and 5 bases from J, leaving 15 bases between. Per the germline V gene, CDR1 is MNHNS and CDR2 is SASEGT. This CDR3 has 14 amino acids. CDR3 nucleotide sequence: TGTGCCAGCATCAAGGTTGGGGGACATCAGCCCCAGCATTTT. This translates into CASIKVGGHQPQHF.

The chain carries TRBV30 and TRBJ2-7; 10 bases align to TRBD1. Germline CDR1 reads GTSNPN; CDR2 reads SVGIG (reference sequence). V shed 2 bases, J shed 6 bases, and the junction held 7 bases outside the gene matches. The CDR3 runs 14 residues. The CDR3 region has the DNA TGTGCCTGGAGTCTGGGACAGGGGTTTTCCGAGCAGTACTTC. Amino acid sequence: CAWSLGQGFSEQYF.

There are a few counts of this clonotype. J is TRBJ2-5 and V is TRBV2; TRBD1 agrees at 8 bases. V was pared by 8 bases and J by 3 bases, with 5 bases of the junction left unmatched. There are 13 residues in the CDR3. Germline-derived CDR1 and CDR2 are SNHLY and FYNNEI. CDR3 nucleotides: TGTGCCAGCGGGACAGGTACTAAAGAGACCCAGTACTTC. Translation: CASGTGTKETQYF.

A single count supports this clonotype. The V and J genes are TRBV20-1 and TRBJ2-3; 7 nucleotides match TRBD1. J lost 9 bases, V lost 7 bases, and 13 bases had no gene match. CDR3 length: 13 residues. Germline CDR1 and CDR2: DFQATT and SNEGSKA (reference sequence). The CDR3 DNA is TGCAGTGTCCAACCCTTCCCCAGGGGGACGCAGTATTTT. Translation: CSVQPFPRGTQYF.

This chain connects TRBV19 to TRBJ1-5; D is unresolved. Trimming left V 3 bases short and J 0 bases short, with 9 bases between. CDR1 is LNHDA and CDR2 is SQIVND in the germline V gene (reference sequence). CDR3 length: 15 amino acids. CDR3 sequence (DNA): TGTGCCAGTAGTATGGGCGCTTATAGCAATCAGCCCCAGCATTTT. Its protein is CASSMGAYSNQPQHF.

This clonotype has just a few counts. The chain uses TRBV7-2 and TRBJ1-2; perhaps TRBD1 as D (6 bases). The V gene's germline CDR1 is SGHTA and CDR2 FQGNSA. CDR3 length equals 14 residues. V gave up 2 bases and J gave up 8 bases, with 15 bases separating them. The CDR3 loop reads CASSLYLDSIGYTF. The CDR3 region has the DNA TGTGCCAGCAGCTTATACTTGGACAGTATCGGCTACACCTTC.

This chain links TRBV7-8 with TRBJ1-1, with D hard to call. Trimming took 5 bases from V and 0 from J, leaving 4 bases between them. Looked up from germline, CDR1 is SGHVS and CDR2 is FQNEAQ. This CDR3 has 12 amino acids. In DNA form, the CDR3 reads TGTGCCAGCAGCCTGCTGAACACTGAAGCTTTCTTT. Translated: CASSLLNTEAFF.

This chain uses TRBV20-1 with TRBJ2-1; D is unresolved. The ends were cut back, 3 bases at V and 5 bases at J, with 14 bases in the middle. Germline V CDR1 and CDR2: DFQATT, SNEGSKA (reference sequence). The CDR3 extends over 14 amino acids. Written as DNA, the CDR3 is TGCAGTGCTAGGACTGTGCAGAAGCACAATGAGCAGTTCTTC. Translating gives CSARTVQKHNEQFF.

V is TRBV15 and J is TRBJ1-2; 7 bases align to TRBD1. The germline CDR1 and CDR2 sequences are LNHNV and YYDKDF (reference sequence). The CDR3 runs 16 residues. With 0 bases clipped from V and 7 bases from J, the junction kept 11 bases outside the gene matches. The CDR3 nucleotides read TGTGCCACCAGCAGAGAAGGGCAGGGGGTCGACCTTGGCTACACCTTC. Protein: CATSREGQGVDLGYTF.

This sequence joins TRBV20-1 and TRBJ2-7; TRBD1 is a possible D gene (5 bases). V was pared by 6 bases and J by 5 bases, with 14 bases between. Germline assignment: CDR1 DFQATT and CDR2 SNEGSKA (reference sequence). This CDR3 has 12 residues. The CDR3 nucleotides are TGCAGTGCAGAAGTAAGCAGGGACGAGCAGTACTTC. Protein sequence: CSAEVSRDEQYF.

The gene calls are TRBV7-9 and TRBJ2-7; TRBD1 or TRBD2 may be the D gene (5 bases each). V lost 5 bases, J lost 2 bases, and 16 bases lay in between. Per the germline V gene, CDR1 is SEHNR and CDR2 is FQNEAQ (reference sequence). CDR3 length: 15 amino acids. CDR3: CASSPGTVSTYEQYF. CDR3 coding DNA: TGTGCCAGCAGCCCAGGGACGGTTTCGACCTACGAGCAGTACTTC.

This chain joins TRBV28 and TRBJ2-3; 13 bases align to TRBD2. CDR3 length: 15 amino acids. CDR1 and CDR2 (germline): MDHEN, SYDVKM. Unmatched junction bases numbered 3, after V lost 2 bases and J lost 7 bases. The CDR3 protein is CASSLGLAGANTQYF. The CDR3 nucleotides are TGTGCCAGCAGTTTAGGACTAGCGGGAGCGAATACGCAGTATTTT.

This clonotype was counted a few times. The chain employs TRBV10-3 and TRBJ2-2, with 9 bases identical to TRBD2. Germline CDR1 and CDR2: ENHRY and SYGVKD. The V and J ends lost 2 bases and 4 bases, in that order; junction bases with no gene match: 5. This CDR3 comprises 16 residues. CDR3 region: CAISEVAGGSTGELFF. In DNA form, the CDR3 reads TGTGCCATCAGTGAGGTGGCGGGGGGGAGCACCGGGGAGCTGTTTTTT.